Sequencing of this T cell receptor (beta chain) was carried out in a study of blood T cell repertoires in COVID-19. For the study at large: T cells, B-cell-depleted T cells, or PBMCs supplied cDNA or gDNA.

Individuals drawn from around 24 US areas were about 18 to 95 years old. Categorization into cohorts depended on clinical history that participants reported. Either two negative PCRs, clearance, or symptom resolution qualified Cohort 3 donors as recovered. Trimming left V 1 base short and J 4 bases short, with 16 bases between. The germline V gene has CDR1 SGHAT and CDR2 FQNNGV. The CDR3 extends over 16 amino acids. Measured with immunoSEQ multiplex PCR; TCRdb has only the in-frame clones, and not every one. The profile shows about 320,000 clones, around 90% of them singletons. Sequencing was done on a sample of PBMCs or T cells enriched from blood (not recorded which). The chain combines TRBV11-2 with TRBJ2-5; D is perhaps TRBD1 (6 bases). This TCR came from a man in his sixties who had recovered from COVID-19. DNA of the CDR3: TGTGCCAGCAGCTTAGGGACAGCCCCAAGGGGAGAGACCCAGTACTTC. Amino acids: CASSLGTAPRGETQYF. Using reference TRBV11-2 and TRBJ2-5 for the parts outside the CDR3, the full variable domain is EAGVAQSPRYKIIEKRQSVAFWCNPISGHATLYWYQQILGQGPKLLIQFQNNGVVDDSQLPKDRFSAERLKGVDSTLKIQPAKLEDSAVYLCASSLGTAPRGETQYFGPGTRLLVL.